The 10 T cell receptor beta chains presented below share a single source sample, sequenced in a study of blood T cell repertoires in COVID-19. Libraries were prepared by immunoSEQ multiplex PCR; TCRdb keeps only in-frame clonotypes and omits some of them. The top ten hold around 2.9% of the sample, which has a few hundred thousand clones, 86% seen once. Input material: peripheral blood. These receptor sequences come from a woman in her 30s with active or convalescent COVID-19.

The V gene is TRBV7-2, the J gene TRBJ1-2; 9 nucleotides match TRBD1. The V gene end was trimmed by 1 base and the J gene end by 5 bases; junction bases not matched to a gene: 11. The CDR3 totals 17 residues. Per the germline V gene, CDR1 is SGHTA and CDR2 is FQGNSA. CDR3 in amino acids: CASSLVTGGAGFYGYTF. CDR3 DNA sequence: TGTGCCAGCAGCTTAGTCACAGGGGGCGCGGGATTTTATGGCTACACCTTC.

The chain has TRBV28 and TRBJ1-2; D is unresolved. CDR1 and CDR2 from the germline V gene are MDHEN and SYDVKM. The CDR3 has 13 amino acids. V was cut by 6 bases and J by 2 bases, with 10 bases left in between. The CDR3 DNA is TGTGCCAGCAGGGAAGGAGGAAACTATGGCTACACCTTC. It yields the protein CASREGGNYGYTF.

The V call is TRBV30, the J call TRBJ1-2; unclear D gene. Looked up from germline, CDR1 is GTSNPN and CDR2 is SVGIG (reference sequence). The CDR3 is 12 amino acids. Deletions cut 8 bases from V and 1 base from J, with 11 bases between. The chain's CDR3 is CALGHLNYGYTF. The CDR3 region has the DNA TGTGCCCTGGGCCATCTTAACTATGGCTACACCTTC.

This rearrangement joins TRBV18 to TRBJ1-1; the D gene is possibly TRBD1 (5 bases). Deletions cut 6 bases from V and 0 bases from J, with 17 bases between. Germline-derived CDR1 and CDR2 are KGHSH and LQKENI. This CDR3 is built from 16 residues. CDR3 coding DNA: TGTGCCAGCTCCCCAACGCTCGACAGCTTGAACACTGAAGCTTTCTTT. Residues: CASSPTLDSLNTEAFF. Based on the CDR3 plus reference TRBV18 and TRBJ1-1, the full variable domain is NAGVMQNPRHLVRRRGQEARLRCSPMKGHSHVYWYRQLPEEGLKFMVYLQKENIIDESGMPKERFSAEFPKEGPSILRIQQVVRGDSAAYFCASSPTLDSLNTEAFFGQGTRLTVV.

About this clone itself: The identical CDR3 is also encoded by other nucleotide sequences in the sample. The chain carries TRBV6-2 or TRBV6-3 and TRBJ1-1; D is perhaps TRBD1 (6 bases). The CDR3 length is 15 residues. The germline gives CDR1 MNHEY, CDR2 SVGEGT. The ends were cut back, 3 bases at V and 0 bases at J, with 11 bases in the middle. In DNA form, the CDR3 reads TGTGCCAGCAGTTATGACAGGCCCATGAACACTGAAGCTTTCTTT. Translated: CASSYDRPMNTEAFF.

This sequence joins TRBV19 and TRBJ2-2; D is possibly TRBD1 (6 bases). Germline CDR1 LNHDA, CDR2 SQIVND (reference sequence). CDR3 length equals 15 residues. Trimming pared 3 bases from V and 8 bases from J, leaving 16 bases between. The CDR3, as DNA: TGTGCCAGTAGTATTGGGGGCAGGACCACGGGGGAGCTGTTTTTT. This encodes CASSIGGRTTGELFF.

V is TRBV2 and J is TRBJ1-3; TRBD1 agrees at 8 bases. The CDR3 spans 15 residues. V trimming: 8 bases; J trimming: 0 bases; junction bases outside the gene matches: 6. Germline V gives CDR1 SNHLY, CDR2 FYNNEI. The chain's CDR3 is CASSGQESSGNTIYF. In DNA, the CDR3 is TGTGCCAGCTCGGGACAGGAAAGCTCTGGAAACACCATATATTTT.

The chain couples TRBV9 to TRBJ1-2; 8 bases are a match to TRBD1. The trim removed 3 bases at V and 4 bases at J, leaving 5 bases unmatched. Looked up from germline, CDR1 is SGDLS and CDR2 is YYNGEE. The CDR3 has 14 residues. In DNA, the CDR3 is TGTGCCAGCAGCGGATCCGGGACAGGCTATGGCTACACCTTC. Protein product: CASSGSGTGYGYTF.

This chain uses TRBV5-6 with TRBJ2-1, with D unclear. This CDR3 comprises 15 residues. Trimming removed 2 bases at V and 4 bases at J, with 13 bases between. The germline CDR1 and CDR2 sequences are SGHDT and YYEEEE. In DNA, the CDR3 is TGTGCCAGCAGCTTAAACTTTGGTGCGTACAATGAGCAGTTCTTC. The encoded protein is CASSLNFGAYNEQFF. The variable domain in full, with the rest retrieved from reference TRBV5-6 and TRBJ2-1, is DAGVTQSPTHLIKTRGQQVTLRCSPKSGHDTVSWYQQALGQGPQFIFQYYEEEERQRGNFPDRFSGHQFPNYSSELNVNALLLGDSALYLCASSLNFGAYNEQFFGPGTRLTVL.

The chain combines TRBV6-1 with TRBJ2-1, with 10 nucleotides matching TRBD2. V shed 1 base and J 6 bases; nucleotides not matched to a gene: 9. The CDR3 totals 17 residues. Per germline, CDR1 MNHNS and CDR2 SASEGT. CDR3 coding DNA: TGTGCCAGCAGTGAAGGTTTAGCGGGGGGCTTCATCAATGAGCAGTTCTTC. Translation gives CASSEGLAGGFINEQFF.